This TCR beta chain derives from a study of spatial heterogeneity in lung cancer (dated 2019 in TCRdb). For the wider study: More beta-chain than alpha-chain transcripts were consistently detected, likely reflecting higher beta-chain transcript abundance. At surgery, fewer than 250 tumor regions, almost 65 matched nontumor lung samples and 45 to 60 PBMC samples were TCR-sequenced for both alpha and beta chains. In the raw uncorrected reads, each unique combination of TCR and UMI appeared on average more than ten times. The study linked features of the TCR repertoire to counts of nonsynonymous mutations, which were determined by whole-exome sequencing of tumor tissue. The study quantitatively compared TCR alpha and beta repertoires across multiple tumor regions, matched nontumor lung and blood in non-small cell lung cancer.

The time point label, as the study defines it: sample taken at primary tumor resection. Samples were obtained from approximately 77 patients with early-stage, untreated non-small cell lung cancer from the lung TRACERx cohort. Whole RNA extracted from tumor and nontumor lung tissue, or from cryopreserved PBMC samples, was used for TCR sequencing without cell sorting. Only patients for whom sufficient RNA was available from at least two tumor regions were selected for TCR sequencing. Paper-wide results and their limitations: Confirming at a functional level the hypothesis that regional TCRs recognize regional mutations was considered to require additional single-cell paired TCR alpha and beta sequencing. Ubiquitous expanded tumor TCRs showed up in blood more often at tumor resection than at routine follow-up.

Measured from the cysteine to the phenylalanine, the CDR3 is 15 residues long. The read is trimmed to its CDR3 DNA, 45 bases read in frame from base 1. According to the germline V gene, CDR1 reads MNHEY and CDR2 reads SVGAGI. V and J lose 0 bases and 4 bases, and a span of 12 bases separates them. This clonotype was observed at least ten times. Which antigen it targets is not known. Nothing much larger sits one base from this clone, and base qualities are not available. The library was made by 5' RACE. Sequencer: NextSeq 500. In the TCR library protocol, a unique molecular identifier was attached to each TCR cDNA molecule so that PCR and sequencing errors could be corrected. The authors' analysis ran thus. TCR identification, UMI-based error correction and CDR3 extraction were performed with Decombinator tools. Expanded TCRs were defined as those above a frequency of 2 per 1,000, corresponding to the top 1% of the tumor frequency distribution. Renyi diversity was computed with the R vegan package after each repertoire had been subsampled 100 times to 5,000 TCRs. CDR3 similarity networks were built from amino acid triplet string-kernel similarity, with CDR3s being connected when pairwise similarity was above 0.82. TCRdb passed the public sequencing reads through fastp at Q25 and MiXCR, retaining productive beta sequences. Entries are consolidated by CDR3 protein sequence, retaining the most common genes and DNA. TCRdb's processing, not the authors' own work, is the source of the V and J calls. This sample has some 20,000 distinct CDR3 sequences in its table, and 3.3% of those were observed once. Roughly 26% of the sample is taken by the ten largest.

The receptor's source is a female donor with early-stage non-small cell lung cancer. Recombination connected TRBV6-5 to TRBJ1-2; TRBD1 is perhaps the D gene, given 6 matching bases. This material consisted of PBMCs, taken at surgery. The CDR3 protein sequence reads: CASSYSRDIFYGYTF. The DNA is TGTGCCAGCAGTTACTCCCGGGACATCTTCTATGGCTACACCTTC.